This T cell receptor beta chain comes out of a study of T cell changes during pregnancy in multiple sclerosis. Profiling relied on immunoSEQ multiplex PCR, and the TCRdb table lists in-frame clones only, not all of them. This table holds 50,000 to 60,000 clones, around 89% found once. The germline CDR1 and CDR2 sequences are SNHLY and FYNNEI. V gave up 5 bases and J gave up 8 bases, with 22 bases separating them. This CDR3 spans 16 amino acids. The TCR was taken from a female donor with multiple sclerosis, enrolled in a pregnancy study. The chain joins TRBV2 to TRBJ2-1, with D perhaps TRBD2 (7 bases). The sequenced sample was CD4+ T cells from peripheral blood mononuclear cells, obtained in the first trimester of pregnancy. The CDR3 sequence: CASSPGRGNFIDEQFF. In nucleotides, the CDR3 is TGTGCCAGCAGTCCTGGGAGGGGGAATTTTATCGATGAGCAGTTCTTC.